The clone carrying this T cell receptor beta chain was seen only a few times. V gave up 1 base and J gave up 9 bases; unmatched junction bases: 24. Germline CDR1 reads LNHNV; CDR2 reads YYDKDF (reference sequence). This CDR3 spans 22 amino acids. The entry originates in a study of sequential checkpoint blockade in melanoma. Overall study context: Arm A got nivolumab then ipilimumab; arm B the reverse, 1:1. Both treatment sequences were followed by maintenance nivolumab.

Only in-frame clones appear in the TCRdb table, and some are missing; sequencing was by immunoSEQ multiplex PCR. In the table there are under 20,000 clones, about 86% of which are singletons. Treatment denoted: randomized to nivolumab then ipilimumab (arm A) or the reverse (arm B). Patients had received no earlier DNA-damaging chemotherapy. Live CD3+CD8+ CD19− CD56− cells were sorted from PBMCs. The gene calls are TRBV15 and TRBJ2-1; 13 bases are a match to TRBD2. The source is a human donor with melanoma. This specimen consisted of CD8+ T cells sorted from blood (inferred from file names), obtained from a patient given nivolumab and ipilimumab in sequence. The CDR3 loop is CATSRARGQRGTSGRAGVEQFF. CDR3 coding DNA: TGTGCCACCAGCAGAGCCCGGGGACAGAGGGGTACTAGCGGGAGGGCCGGTGTTGAGCAGTTCTTC.